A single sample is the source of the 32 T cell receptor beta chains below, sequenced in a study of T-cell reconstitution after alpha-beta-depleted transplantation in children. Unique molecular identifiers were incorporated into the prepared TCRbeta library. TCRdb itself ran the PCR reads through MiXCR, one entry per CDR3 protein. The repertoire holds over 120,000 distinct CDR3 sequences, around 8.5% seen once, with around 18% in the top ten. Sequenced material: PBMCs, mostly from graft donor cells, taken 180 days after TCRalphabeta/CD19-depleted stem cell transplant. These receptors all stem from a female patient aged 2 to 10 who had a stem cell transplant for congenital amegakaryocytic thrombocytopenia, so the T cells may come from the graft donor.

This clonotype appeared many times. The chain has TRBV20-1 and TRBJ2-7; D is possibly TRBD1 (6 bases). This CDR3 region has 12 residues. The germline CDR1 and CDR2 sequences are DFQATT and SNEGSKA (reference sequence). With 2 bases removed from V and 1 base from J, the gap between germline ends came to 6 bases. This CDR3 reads CSARTGSYEQYF. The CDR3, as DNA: TGCAGTGCTAGAACAGGGTCCTACGAGCAGTACTTC.

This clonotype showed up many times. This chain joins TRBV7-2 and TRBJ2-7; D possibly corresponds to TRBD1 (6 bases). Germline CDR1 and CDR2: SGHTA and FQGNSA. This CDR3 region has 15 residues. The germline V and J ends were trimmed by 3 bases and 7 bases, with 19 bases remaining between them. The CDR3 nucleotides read TGTGCCAGCAGCTTTAGCCGGGACAAGGATGTGGAGCAGTACTTC. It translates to CASSFSRDKDVEQYF.

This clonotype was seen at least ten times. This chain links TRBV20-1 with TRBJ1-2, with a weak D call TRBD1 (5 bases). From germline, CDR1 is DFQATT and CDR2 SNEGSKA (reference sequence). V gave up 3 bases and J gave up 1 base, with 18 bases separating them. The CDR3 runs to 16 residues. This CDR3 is CSARGGGDFFNYGYTF. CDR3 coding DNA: TGCAGTGCTAGGGGGGGAGGAGATTTCTTTAACTATGGCTACACCTTC.

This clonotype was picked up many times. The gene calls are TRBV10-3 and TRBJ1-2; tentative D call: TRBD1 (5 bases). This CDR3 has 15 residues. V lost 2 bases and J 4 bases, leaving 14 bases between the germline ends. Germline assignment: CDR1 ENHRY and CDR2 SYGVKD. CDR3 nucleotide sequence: TGTGCCATCAGTGAGGCAGACAGAAGCCCCTATGGCTACACCTTC. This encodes CAISEADRSPYGYTF.

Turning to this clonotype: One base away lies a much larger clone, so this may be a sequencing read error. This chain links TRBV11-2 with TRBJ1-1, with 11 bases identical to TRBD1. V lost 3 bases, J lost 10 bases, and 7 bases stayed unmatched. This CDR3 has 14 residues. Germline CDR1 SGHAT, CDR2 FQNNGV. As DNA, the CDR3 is TGTGCCAGCAGCTTCGGGGGACAGGGGGTATCAGCTTTCTTT. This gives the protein CASSFGGQGVSAFF.

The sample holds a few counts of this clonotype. The CDR3 DNA is TGTGCCACACTTCTCTGGGCAGACGGCACCGGGGAGCTGTTTTTT. Translation: CATLLWADGTGELFF. The rearrangement links TRBV6-5 to TRBJ2-2; unclear D gene. CDR1 MNHEY and CDR2 SVGAGI come from the germline V gene. There are 15 residues in the CDR3. V was shortened by 10 bases and J by 4 bases, with 19 bases between the two germline ends.

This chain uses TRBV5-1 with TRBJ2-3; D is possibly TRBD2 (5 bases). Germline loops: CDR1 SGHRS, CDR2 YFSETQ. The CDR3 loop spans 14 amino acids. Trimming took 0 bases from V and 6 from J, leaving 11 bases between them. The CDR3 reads CASSLALAEDTQYF. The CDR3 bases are TGCGCCAGCAGCTTGGCGCTAGCTGAGGATACGCAGTATTTT.

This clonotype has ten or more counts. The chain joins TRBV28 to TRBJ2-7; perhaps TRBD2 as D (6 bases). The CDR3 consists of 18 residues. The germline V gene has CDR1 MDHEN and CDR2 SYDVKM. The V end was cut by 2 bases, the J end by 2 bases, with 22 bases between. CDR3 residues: CASSLISAGWRDPYEQYF. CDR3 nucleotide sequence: TGTGCCAGCAGTTTAATCTCAGCGGGTTGGCGGGACCCCTACGAGCAGTACTTC.

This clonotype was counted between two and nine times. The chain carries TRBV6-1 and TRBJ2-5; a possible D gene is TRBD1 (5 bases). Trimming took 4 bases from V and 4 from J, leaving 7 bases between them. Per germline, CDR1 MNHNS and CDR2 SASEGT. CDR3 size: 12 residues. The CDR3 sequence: CASSGQGETQYF. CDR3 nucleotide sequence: TGTGCCAGCAGTGGGCAGGGAGAGACCCAGTACTTC.

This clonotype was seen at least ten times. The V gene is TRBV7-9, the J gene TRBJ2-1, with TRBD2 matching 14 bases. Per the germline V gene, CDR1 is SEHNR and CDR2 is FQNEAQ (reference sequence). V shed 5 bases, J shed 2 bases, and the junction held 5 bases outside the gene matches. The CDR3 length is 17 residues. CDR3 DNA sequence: TGTGCCAGCAGCACCCGACTAGCGGGGGGGGCCTACAATGAGCAGTTCTTC. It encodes CASSTRLAGGAYNEQFF.

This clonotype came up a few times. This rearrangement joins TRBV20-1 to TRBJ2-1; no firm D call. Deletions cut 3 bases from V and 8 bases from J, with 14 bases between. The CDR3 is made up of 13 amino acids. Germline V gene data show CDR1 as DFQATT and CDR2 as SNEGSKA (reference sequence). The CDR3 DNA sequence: TGCAGTGCTAGCCCCCTCCTGAGCGATGAGCAGTTCTTC. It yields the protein CSASPLLSDEQFF.

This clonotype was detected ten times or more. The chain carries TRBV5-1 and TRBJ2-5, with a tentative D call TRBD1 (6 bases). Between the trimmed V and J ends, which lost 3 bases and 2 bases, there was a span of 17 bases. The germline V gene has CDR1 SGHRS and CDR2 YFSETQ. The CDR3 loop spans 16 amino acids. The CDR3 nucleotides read TGCGCCAGCAGCTCCGCCCGGACAGCTTTGCAAGAGACCCAGTACTTC. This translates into CASSSARTALQETQYF.

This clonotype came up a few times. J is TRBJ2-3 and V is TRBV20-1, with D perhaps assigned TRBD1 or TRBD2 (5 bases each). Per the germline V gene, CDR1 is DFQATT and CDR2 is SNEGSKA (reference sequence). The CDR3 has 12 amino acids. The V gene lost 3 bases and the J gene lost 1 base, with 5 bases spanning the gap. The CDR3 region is CSARGGTDTQYF. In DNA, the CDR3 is TGCAGTGCTAGGGGGGGCACAGATACGCAGTATTTT.

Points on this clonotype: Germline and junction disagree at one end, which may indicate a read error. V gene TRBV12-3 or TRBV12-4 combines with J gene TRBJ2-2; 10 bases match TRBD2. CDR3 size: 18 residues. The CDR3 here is CASSMPRLAGLNTGELFF. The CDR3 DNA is TGTGCCAGCAGTATGCCCCGACTAGCGGGCCTGAACACTGGGGAGCTGTTTTTT.

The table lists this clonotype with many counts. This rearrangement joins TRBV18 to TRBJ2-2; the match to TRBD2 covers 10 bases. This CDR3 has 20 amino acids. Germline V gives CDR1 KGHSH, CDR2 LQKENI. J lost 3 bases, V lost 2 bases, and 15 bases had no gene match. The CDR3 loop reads CASSPFVGLAAPADTGELFF. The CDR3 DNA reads TGTGCCAGCTCACCATTCGTCGGACTAGCGGCTCCTGCTGACACCGGGGAGCTGTTTTTT.

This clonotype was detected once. The CDR3 DNA reads as TGTGCCAGTAGTATTCAGCAGGGGGGCACAGATACGCAGTATTTT. Its translation: CASSIQQGGTDTQYF. The chain joins TRBV19 to TRBJ2-3, with 7 positions matching TRBD1. The CDR3 contains 15 residues. J lost 1 base, V lost 3 bases, and 4 bases had no gene match. Germline lookup yields CDR1 LNHDA and CDR2 SQIVND (reference sequence).

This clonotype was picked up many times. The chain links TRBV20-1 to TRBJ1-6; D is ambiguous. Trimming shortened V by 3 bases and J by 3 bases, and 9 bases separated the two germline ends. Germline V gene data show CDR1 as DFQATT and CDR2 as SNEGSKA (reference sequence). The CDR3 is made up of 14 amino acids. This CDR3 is CSARKGFYNSPLHF. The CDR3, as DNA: TGCAGTGCTAGGAAGGGTTTCTATAATTCACCCCTCCACTTT.

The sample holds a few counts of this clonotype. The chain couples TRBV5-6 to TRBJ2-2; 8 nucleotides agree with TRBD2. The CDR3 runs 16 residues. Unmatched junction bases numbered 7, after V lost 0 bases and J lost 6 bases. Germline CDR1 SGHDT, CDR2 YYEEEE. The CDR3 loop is CASSLGGLGSAGELFF. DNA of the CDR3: TGTGCCAGCAGCTTGGGGGGACTAGGTAGTGCCGGGGAGCTGTTTTTT.

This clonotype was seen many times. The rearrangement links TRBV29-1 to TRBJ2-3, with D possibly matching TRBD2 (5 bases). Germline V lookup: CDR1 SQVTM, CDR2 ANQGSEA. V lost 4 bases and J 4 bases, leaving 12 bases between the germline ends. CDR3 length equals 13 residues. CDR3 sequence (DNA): TGCAGCGTTGCGAGGGATGTCGCAGATACGCAGTATTTT. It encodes CSVARDVADTQYF.

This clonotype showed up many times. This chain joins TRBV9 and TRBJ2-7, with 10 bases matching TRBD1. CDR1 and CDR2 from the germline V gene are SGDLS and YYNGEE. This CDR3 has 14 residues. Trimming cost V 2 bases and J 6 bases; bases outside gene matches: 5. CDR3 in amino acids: CASSVGQGPLEQYF. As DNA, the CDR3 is TGTGCCAGCAGCGTGGGACAGGGGCCCCTCGAGCAGTACTTC.

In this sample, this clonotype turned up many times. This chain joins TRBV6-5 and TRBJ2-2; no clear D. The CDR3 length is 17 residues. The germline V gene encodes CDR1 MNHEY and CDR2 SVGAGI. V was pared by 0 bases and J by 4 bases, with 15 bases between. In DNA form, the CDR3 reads TGTGCCAGCAGTTACTCGATCCGAACGAAGGGCACCGGGGAGCTGTTTTTT. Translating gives CASSYSIRTKGTGELFF.

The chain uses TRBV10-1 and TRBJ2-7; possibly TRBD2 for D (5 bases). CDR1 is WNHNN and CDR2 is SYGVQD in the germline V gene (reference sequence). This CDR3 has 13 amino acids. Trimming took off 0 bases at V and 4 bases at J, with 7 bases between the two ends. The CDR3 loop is CASSESGVYEQYF. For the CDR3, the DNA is TGCGCCAGCAGTGAGTCCGGGGTATACGAGCAGTACTTC.

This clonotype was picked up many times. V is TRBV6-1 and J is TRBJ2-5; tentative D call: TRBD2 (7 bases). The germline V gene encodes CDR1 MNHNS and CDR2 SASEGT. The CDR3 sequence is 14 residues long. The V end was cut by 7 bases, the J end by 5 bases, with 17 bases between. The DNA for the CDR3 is TGTGCCAGCAAAGGGGGAGGGGCTGGCGAGACCCAGTACTTC. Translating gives CASKGGGAGETQYF.

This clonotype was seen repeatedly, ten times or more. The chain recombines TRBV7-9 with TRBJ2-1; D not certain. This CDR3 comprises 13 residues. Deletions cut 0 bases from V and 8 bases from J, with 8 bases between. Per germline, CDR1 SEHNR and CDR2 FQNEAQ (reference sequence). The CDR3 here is CASSLAVLDEQFF. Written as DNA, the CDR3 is TGTGCCAGCAGCTTAGCCGTTCTCGATGAGCAGTTCTTC.

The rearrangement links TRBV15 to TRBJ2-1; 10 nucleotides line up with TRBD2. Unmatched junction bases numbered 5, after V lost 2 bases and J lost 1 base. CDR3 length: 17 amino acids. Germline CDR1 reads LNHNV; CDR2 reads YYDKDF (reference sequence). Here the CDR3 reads CATSRPLAGTSYNEQFF. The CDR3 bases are TGTGCCACCAGCAGACCACTAGCGGGGACTTCCTACAATGAGCAGTTCTTC.

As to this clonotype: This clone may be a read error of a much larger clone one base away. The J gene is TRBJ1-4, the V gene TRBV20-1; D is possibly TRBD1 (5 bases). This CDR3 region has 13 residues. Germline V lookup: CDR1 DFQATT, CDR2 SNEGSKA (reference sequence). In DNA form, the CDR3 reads TGCAGGGCTAGAGATGGGGCTTATGAAAAACTGTTTTTT. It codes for CRARDGAYEKLFF.

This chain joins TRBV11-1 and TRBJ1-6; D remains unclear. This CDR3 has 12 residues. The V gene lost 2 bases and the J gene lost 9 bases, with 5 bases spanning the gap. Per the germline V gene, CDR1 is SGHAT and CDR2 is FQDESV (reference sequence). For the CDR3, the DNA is TGTGCCAGCAGCTTAATCGGTTCACCCCTCCACTTT. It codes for CASSLIGSPLHF.

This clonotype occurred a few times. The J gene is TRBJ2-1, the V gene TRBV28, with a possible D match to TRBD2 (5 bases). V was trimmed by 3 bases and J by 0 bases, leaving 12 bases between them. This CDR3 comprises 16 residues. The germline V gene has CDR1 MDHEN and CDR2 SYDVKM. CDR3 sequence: CASSLLEGGSYNEQFF. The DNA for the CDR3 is TGTGCCAGCAGTTTGTTAGAAGGAGGCTCCTACAATGAGCAGTTCTTC.

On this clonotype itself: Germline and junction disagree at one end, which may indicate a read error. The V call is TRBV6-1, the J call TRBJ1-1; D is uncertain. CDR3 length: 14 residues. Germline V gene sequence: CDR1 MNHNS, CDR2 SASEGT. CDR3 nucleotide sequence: TGTGCCAGCAGTGCGGTATCGGGGAACACTGACGCTTTCTTT. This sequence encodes CASSAVSGNTDAFF.

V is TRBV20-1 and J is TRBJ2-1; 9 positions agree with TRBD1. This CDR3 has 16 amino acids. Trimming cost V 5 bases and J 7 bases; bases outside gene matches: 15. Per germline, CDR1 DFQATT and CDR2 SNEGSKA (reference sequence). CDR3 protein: CSAPTWATGGLNEQFF. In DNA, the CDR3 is TGCAGTGCTCCGACGTGGGCTACAGGGGGCTTAAATGAGCAGTTCTTC.

The CDR3: CASSLGGGSYGYTF. The CDR3 coding sequence is TGTGCCAGCAGTTTAGGGGGAGGGAGTTATGGCTACACCTTC. The V and J genes are TRBV28 and TRBJ1-2, with D maybe TRBD1 (5 bases). V was cut by 2 bases and J by 5 bases, with 12 bases left in between. The CDR3 has 14 residues. Germline V gives CDR1 MDHEN, CDR2 SYDVKM.

In DNA, the CDR3 is TGCAGTGCCGAAGAACTTCCGGGACAGGGGGCCGGCGAGCAGTACTTC. It yields the protein CSAEELPGQGAGEQYF. V is TRBV20-1 and J is TRBJ2-7; 12 nucleotides align to TRBD1. V lost 6 bases to trimming and J lost 6 bases; unmatched junction nucleotides: 15. CDR1 and CDR2 (germline): DFQATT, SNEGSKA (reference sequence). The CDR3 totals 16 residues.